These T cell receptor beta chains were read from a single sample in a study of blood T cell repertoires in COVID-19. The protocol was immunoSEQ multiplex PCR, while the TCRdb copy is restricted to in-frame clones and leaves out a portion. The sample holds under 80,000 clones, under 85% seen once. Material for sequencing was peripheral blood. These TCRs come from a man aged 55 to 70 with COVID-19, enrolled during active disease. The CDR3 runs from the conserved cysteine through the conserved F or W. The D gene is left open where the match is weak. Size values are once, few and many counts, or a class for expanded clones, and some rows have none.

clone size,J gene,V gene,D gene,CDR3 protein,CDR3 DNA
medium-sized,TRBJ2-7,TRBV5-1,TRBD1,CASSLVGGAAYEQYF,TGCGCCAGCAGCTTGGTAGGGGGCGCAGCATACGAGCAGTACTTC
-,TRBJ1-6,TRBV19,-,CASKGQTNSPLHF,TGTGCCAGTAAGGGACAAACTAATTCACCCCTCCACTTT
-,TRBJ1-4,TRBV3-1/TRBV3-2,TRBD1,CASSQGQGDFSGEKLFF,TGTGCCAGCAGCCAAGGGCAGGGGGATTTTAGTGGTGAAAAACTGTTTTTT
once,TRBJ1-3,TRBV6-1,-,CASSERRDTIYF,TGTGCCAGCAGTGAACGCAGGGACACCATATATTTT
-,TRBJ1-5,TRBV2,TRBD1,CASSGRQGAVIQPQHF,TGTGCCAGCAGTGGGAGGCAGGGGGCGGTTATTCAGCCCCAGCATTTT
-,TRBJ2-1,TRBV7-3,TRBD2,CASSPVGGRAGNEQFF,TGTGCCAGCAGCCCGGTTGGGGGGAGGGCCGGCAATGAGCAGTTCTTC
-,TRBJ1-6,TRBV19,-,CASTLGHQDSPLHF,TGTGCCAGTACCCTGGGACATCAGGATTCACCCCTCCACTTT
-,TRBJ1-6,TRBV30,-,CASSQGSSKPLHF,TGTGCCTCAAGCCAGGGCTCTTCGAAACCCCTCCACTTT
-,TRBJ1-2,TRBV13,-,CASSLGQGLDGYTF,TGTGCCAGCAGCTTAGGCCAGGGTTTAGATGGCTACACCTTC
-,TRBJ2-7,TRBV10-2,TRBD2,CASTSGTSYEQYF,TGCGCCAGCACTAGCGGTACCTCCTACGAGCAGTACTTC
few,TRBJ1-4,TRBV2,-,CASSERGFPNEKLFF,TGTGCCAGCAGTGAACGGGGGTTCCCGAATGAAAAACTGTTTTTT
few,TRBJ2-2,TRBV2,TRBD2,CASSPERGGELFF,TGTGCCAGCAGTCCAGAGCGGGGAGGGGAGCTGTTTTTT
-,TRBJ1-4,TRBV2,TRBD1,CASRTGGAEKLFF,TGTGCCAGCAGAACAGGGGGGGCCGAAAAACTGTTTTTT
-,TRBJ2-5,TRBV5-1,-,CASSAQAGPQETQYF,TGCGCCAGCAGCGCCCAGGCCGGTCCCCAAGAGACCCAGTACTTC
-,TRBJ1-5,TRBV5-1,-,CASTLDGGVGQPQHF,TGCGCCAGCACCCTGGACGGCGGGGTAGGGCAGCCCCAGCATTTT
few,TRBJ2-7,TRBV5-1,-,CASSLEPGQSYEQYF,TGCGCCAGCAGCTTGGAGCCAGGGCAGTCCTACGAGCAGTACTTC
-,TRBJ2-7,TRBV19,-,CASSIGNLAVYEQYF,TGTGCCAGTAGTATTGGTAATTTGGCGGTTTACGAGCAGTACTTC
-,TRBJ1-3,TRBV7-6,-,CASSLGTGRSGNTIYF,TGTGCCAGCAGCTTAGGAACGGGTCGATCTGGAAACACCATATATTTT
-,TRBJ2-7,TRBV9,-,CASSSMEVKGEQYF,TGTGCCAGCAGCTCAATGGAGGTTAAGGGCGAGCAGTACTTC
-,TRBJ2-1,TRBV7-9,TRBD2,CASSLHASGRVHEQFF,TGTGCCAGCAGCTTACATGCTAGCGGGAGGGTACATGAGCAGTTCTTC
-,TRBJ2-7,TRBV10-3,TRBD2,CAIGGGGTSGSPYEQYF,TGTGCCATCGGAGGGGGGGGGACTAGCGGGAGTCCCTACGAGCAGTACTTC
-,TRBJ1-1,TRBV27,-,CASSFSRSNEAFF,TGTGCCAGCAGTTTTTCCAGGTCCAATGAAGCTTTCTTT
-,TRBJ1-5,TRBV19,-,CASTPFGGTNQPQHF,TGTGCCAGTACCCCTTTTGGAGGGACGAATCAGCCCCAGCATTTT
-,TRBJ1-1,TRBV11-3,-,CASSFRNTEAFF,TGTGCCAGCAGCTTTAGGAACACTGAAGCTTTCTTT
-,TRBJ2-3,TRBV29-1,-,CSVETRTDTQYF,TGCAGCGTTGAAACCAGAACAGATACGCAGTATTTT
-,TRBJ2-2,TRBV6-5,-,CASTTGIYGELFF,TGTGCCAGCACTACGGGGATCTACGGGGAGCTGTTTTTT
-,TRBJ2-3,TRBV29-1,TRBD1,CSAPETGSTDTQYF,TGCAGCGCTCCCGAGACAGGGAGCACAGATACGCAGTATTTT
-,TRBJ2-1,TRBV5-1,TRBD2,CASSLTGTSGENEQFF,TGCGCCAGCAGCTTGACGGGGACTAGCGGAGAGAATGAGCAGTTCTTC
-,TRBJ1-5,TRBV19,TRBD1,CASTGDRGGNQPQHF,TGTGCCAGTACCGGGGACAGGGGGGGCAATCAGCCCCAGCATTTT
few,TRBJ2-3,TRBV6-2/TRBV6-3,TRBD2,CASSHMGLAVWSSTDTQYF,TGTGCCAGCAGTCACATGGGACTAGCGGTTTGGTCTAGCACAGATACGCAGTATTTT
-,TRBJ1-2,TRBV12-3/TRBV12-4,TRBD1,CASTQTGWLGYTF,TGTGCCAGCACCCAGACAGGGTGGCTAGGCTACACCTTC
-,TRBJ1-6,TRBV7-9,-,CASSLQGGESPLHF,TGTGCCAGCAGCTTACAGGGCGGGGAATCACCCCTCCACTTT
few,TRBJ2-3,TRBV3-1/TRBV3-2,TRBD1,CASSRIGGDRAWSDTQYF,TGTGCCAGCAGCCGCATAGGGGGGGACAGGGCTTGGTCAGATACGCAGTATTTT
-,TRBJ2-6,TRBV2,TRBD1,CASRPGQAISGANVLTF,TGTGCCAGCAGACCAGGACAGGCAATATCTGGGGCCAACGTCCTGACTTTC
-,TRBJ1-1,TRBV3-1/TRBV3-2,-,CASSQEASNTEAFF,TGTGCCAGCAGCCAAGAGGCCTCCAACACTGAAGCTTTCTTT
-,TRBJ1-1,TRBV15,-,CATTPYRENTEAFF,TGTGCCACCACCCCCTACAGGGAGAACACTGAAGCTTTCTTT
once,TRBJ1-2,TRBV13,-,CASSLTVYGYTF,TGTGCCAGCAGCTTAACAGTATATGGCTACACCTTC
-,TRBJ1-1,TRBV6-4,-,CASSDPDRLGTEAFF,TGTGCCAGCAGTGATCCCGACAGACTCGGCACTGAAGCTTTCTTT
-,TRBJ1-5,TRBV6-5,-,CASNERYQPQHF,TGTGCCTCCAACGAGAGGTATCAGCCCCAGCATTTT
few,TRBJ2-7,TRBV18,TRBD2,CASSPLAGDYEQYF,TGTGCCAGCTCACCACTAGCGGGGGATTACGAGCAGTACTTC
-,TRBJ2-3,TRBV11-3,TRBD2,CASSFGGDTDTQYF,TGTGCCAGCAGCTTCGGGGGGGACACAGATACGCAGTATTTT
-,TRBJ1-6,TRBV6-5,-,CASSYSSRGNSPLHF,TGTGCCAGCAGTTACTCGTCCAGGGGTAATTCACCCCTCCACTTT
-,TRBJ2-7,TRBV11-1,TRBD1,CASSLTGTGYEQYF,TGTGCCAGCAGCCTTACCGGGACAGGCTACGAGCAGTACTTC
-,TRBJ2-1,TRBV5-1,TRBD2,CASSLRLAGGSSEQFF,TGCGCCAGCAGCTTAAGACTAGCGGGAGGGTCTAGTGAGCAGTTCTTC
-,TRBJ2-1,TRBV7-2,-,CASSLGFSVVQFF,TGTGCCAGCAGCTTAGGTTTCAGTGTGGTGCAGTTCTTC
-,TRBJ1-4,TRBV5-5,-,CASSFFEGVEKLFF,TGTGCCAGCAGCTTCTTCGAGGGAGTTGAAAAACTGTTTTTT
few,TRBJ2-7,TRBV5-5,-,CASSLDIYEQYF,TGTGCCAGCAGCTTGGACATCTACGAGCAGTACTTC
-,TRBJ2-3,TRBV3-1/TRBV3-2,-,CASSQDPGPPQYF,TGTGCCAGCAGCCAAGATCCTGGGCCCCCGCAGTATTTT
-,TRBJ1-2,TRBV5-1,TRBD1,CASREGTDLNYGYTF,TGCGCCAGCAGGGAGGGGACAGACCTTAACTATGGCTACACCTTC
-,TRBJ2-7,TRBV30,TRBD1,CAWSTGVGYEQYF,TGTGCCTGGAGTACAGGGGTTGGCTACGAGCAGTACTTC
-,TRBJ2-5,TRBV5-4,TRBD2,CASSLVGEGKTQYF,TGTGCCAGCAGCTTGGTGGGGGAGGGAAAGACCCAGTACTTC
-,TRBJ1-2,TRBV5-1,-,CASSSTGPGGYTF,TGCGCCAGCAGCTCGACAGGACCGGGTGGCTACACCTTC
-,TRBJ1-3,TRBV3-1/TRBV3-2,-,CASSRSQGNTIYF,TGTGCCAGCAGCCGCTCCCAGGGAAACACCATATATTTT
-,TRBJ2-1,TRBV6-2/TRBV6-3,TRBD1,CASSSQGYNEQFF,TGTGCCAGCAGTTCACAGGGGTACAATGAGCAGTTCTTC
-,TRBJ1-2,TRBV29-1,TRBD1,CSVEYRDRFYYGYTF,TGCAGCGTTGAATACCGGGACAGGTTCTACTATGGCTACACCTTC